The T cell receptor (beta chain) described here comes from a study of cytotoxic CD8 clonotypes in ibrutinib-treated CLL. Findings of the study overall: Investigators sampled sustained-remission and progressing patients at differing times. Clonality was higher at baseline than in age-matched healthy donors and tracked circulating CD8+ T-cell counts.

The CDR3 has 14 amino acids. CDR1 is MNHEY and CDR2 is SMNVEV in the germline V gene (reference sequence). Between the trimmed V and J ends, which lost 4 bases and 3 bases, there was a span of 13 bases. The repertoire was sequenced with immunoSEQ multiplex PCR; TCRdb's copy has only in-frame clones and lacks some. The top ten hold roughly 25% of the sample, which has 57,000 or so clones, 54% seen once. As input for TCR beta libraries, roughly 2 micrograms of genomic DNA came from cryopreserved PBMCs. As for this clone: Its antigen remains unidentified.

J is TRBJ2-7 and V is TRBV27; no clear D. This sequence originates from a human donor with chronic lymphocytic leukemia. The sample here was PBMCs, taken at disease progression, from a patient treated with ibrutinib. The CDR3 is CASSSSGPGYEQYF. The CDR3 DNA reads TGTGCCAGCAGTTCATCTGGACCGGGCTACGAGCAGTACTTC.